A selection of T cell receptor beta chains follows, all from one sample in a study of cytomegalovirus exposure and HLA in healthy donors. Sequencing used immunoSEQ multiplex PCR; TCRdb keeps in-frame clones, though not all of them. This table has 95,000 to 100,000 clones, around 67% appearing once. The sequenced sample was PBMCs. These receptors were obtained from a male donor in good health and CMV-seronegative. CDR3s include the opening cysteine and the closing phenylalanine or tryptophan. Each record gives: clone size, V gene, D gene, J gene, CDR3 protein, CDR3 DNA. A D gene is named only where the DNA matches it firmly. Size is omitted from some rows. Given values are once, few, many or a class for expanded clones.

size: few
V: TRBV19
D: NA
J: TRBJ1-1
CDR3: CASSRQRLSLGNTEAFF
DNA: TGTGCCAGTAGCCGCCAGAGGCTCTCCCTAGGTAACACTGAAGCTTTCTTT

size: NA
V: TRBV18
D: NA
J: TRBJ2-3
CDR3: CASSPRADTQYF
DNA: TGTGCCAGCTCACCCAGGGCAGATACGCAGTATTTT

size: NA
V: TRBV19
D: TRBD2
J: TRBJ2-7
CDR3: CASSRGLAVRRQYF
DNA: TGTGCCAGTAGCCGAGGACTAGCGGTGCGTCGGCAGTACTTC

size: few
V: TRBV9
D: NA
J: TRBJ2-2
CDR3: CASSVEVQPAGELFF
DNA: TGTGCCAGCAGCGTAGAGGTACAGCCGGCCGGGGAGCTGTTTTTT

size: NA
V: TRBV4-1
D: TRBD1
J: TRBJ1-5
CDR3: CASSQGQGNQPQHF
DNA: TGCGCCAGCAGCCAAGGACAGGGGAATCAGCCCCAGCATTTT

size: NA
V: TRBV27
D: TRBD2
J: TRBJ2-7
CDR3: CASSLRDPAGGPYEQYF
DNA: TGTGCCAGCAGTTTAAGAGACCCGGCGGGAGGGCCTTACGAGCAGTACTTC

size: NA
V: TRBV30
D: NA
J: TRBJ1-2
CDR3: CAWSVGGDGYTF
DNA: TGTGCCTGGAGTGTAGGGGGAGATGGCTACACCTTC

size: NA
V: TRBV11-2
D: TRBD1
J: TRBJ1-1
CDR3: CASSGNRGLITEAFF
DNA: TGTGCCAGCAGCGGAAACAGGGGATTAATCACTGAAGCTTTCTTT

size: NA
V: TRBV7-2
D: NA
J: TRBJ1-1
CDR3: CASRGGRWGTEAFF
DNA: TGTGCCAGCAGGGGAGGACGGTGGGGGACTGAAGCTTTCTTT

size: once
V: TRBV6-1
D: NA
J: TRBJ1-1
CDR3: CATSTVQGNTEAFF
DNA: TGTGCCACGTCCACGGTACAGGGGAACACTGAAGCTTTCTTT

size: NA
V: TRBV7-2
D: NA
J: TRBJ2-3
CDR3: CASRPGQHSTDTQYF
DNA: TGTGCCAGCAGACCAGGACAGCACTCCACAGATACGCAGTATTTT

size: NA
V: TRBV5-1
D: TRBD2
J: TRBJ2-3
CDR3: CASSLELAGRTDTQYF
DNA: TGCGCCAGCAGCTTGGAACTAGCGGGACGGACAGATACGCAGTATTTT

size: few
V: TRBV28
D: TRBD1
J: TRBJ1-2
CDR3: CASSLRRTGYGYTF
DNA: TGTGCCAGCAGTTTACGAAGGACAGGCTATGGCTACACCTTC

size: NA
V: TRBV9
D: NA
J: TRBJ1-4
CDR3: CASSLQDTNEKLFF
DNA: TGTGCCAGCAGCCTCCAGGATACAAATGAAAAACTGTTTTTT

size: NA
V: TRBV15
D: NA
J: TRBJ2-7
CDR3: CATSRDPAYEQYF
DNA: TGTGCCACCAGCAGAGACCCAGCCTACGAGCAGTACTTC

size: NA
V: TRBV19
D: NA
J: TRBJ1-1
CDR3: CASSHRGSGTEAFF
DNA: TGTGCCAGTAGTCATAGGGGAAGCGGGACTGAAGCTTTCTTT

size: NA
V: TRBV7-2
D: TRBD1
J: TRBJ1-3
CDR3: CASSLGGTGSGNTIYF
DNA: TGTGCCAGCAGCTTAGGTGGGACAGGCTCTGGAAACACCATATATTTT

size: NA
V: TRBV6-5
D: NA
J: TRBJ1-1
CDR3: CASSFRSGNTEAFF
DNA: TGTGCCAGCAGTTTTCGGTCGGGGAACACTGAAGCTTTCTTT

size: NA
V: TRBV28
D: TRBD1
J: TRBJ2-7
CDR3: CASSFGTGSEQYF
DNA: TGTGCCAGCAGTTTCGGGACAGGGAGTGAGCAGTACTTC

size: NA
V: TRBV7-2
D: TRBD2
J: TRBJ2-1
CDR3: CASSPLAGGWNEQFF
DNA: TGTGCCAGCAGCCCTCTAGCGGGAGGGTGGAATGAGCAGTTCTTC

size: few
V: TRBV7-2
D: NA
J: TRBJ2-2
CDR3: CASSLHLRNTGELFF
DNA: TGTGCCAGCAGCTTACACCTTAGAAACACCGGGGAGCTGTTTTTT

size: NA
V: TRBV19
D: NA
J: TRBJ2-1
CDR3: CASSIVAARNNEQFF
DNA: TGTGCCAGTAGTATCGTAGCGGCCCGAAACAATGAGCAGTTCTTC

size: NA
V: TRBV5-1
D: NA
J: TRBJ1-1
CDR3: CASSLEGRVSDTEAFF
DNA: TGCGCCAGCAGCTTGGAAGGCAGGGTTTCGGACACTGAAGCTTTCTTT

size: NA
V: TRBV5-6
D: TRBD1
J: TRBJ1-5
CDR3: CASSYPTGGNQPQHF
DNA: TGTGCCAGCAGTTACCCGACAGGGGGGAATCAGCCCCAGCATTTT

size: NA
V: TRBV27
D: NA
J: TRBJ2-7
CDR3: CASSLKGNEQYF
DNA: TGTGCCAGCAGTTTAAAGGGGAACGAGCAGTACTTC

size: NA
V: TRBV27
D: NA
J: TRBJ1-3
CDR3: CASRASGAGNTIYF
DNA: TGTGCCAGCAGAGCTTCAGGGGCTGGAAACACCATATATTTT

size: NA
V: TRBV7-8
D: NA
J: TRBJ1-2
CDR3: CASSLGGLPSYGYTF
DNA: TGTGCCAGCAGCTTAGGAGGACTCCCTTCCTATGGCTACACCTTC

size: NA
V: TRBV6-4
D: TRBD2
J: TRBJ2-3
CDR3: CASRSEWTSGNQYF
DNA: TGTGCCAGCAGATCTGAATGGACTAGCGGGAATCAGTATTTT

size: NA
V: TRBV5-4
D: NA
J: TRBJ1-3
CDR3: CASSFWGGSGNTIYF
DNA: TGTGCCAGCAGCTTTTGGGGGGGCTCTGGAAACACCATATATTTT

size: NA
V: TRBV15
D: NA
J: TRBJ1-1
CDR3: CATSPNTEAFF
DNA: TGTGCCACCAGTCCAAACACTGAAGCTTTCTTT

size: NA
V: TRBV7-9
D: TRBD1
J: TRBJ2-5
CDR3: CSSSQGQADQETQYF
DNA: TGTTCCAGCAGCCAGGGACAGGCGGACCAAGAGACCCAGTACTTC

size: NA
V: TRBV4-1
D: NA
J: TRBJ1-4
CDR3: CASSQESGYEKLFF
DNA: TGCGCCAGCAGCCAAGAGTCCGGGTATGAAAAACTGTTTTTT

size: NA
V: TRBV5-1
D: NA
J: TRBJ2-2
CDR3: CASRGAVLAGELFF
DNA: TGCGCCAGCAGGGGGGCTGTACTAGCCGGGGAGCTGTTTTTT

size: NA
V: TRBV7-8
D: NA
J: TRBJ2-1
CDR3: CASSLALNNEQFF
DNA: TGTGCCAGCAGCTTAGCGCTAAACAATGAGCAGTTCTTC

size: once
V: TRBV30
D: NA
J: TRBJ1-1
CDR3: CALERNTEAFF
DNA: TGTGCACTAGAGAGGAACACTGAAGCTTTCTTT

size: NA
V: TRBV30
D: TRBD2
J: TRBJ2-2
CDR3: CAWSVKTSEHTGELFF
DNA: TGTGCCTGGAGTGTGAAGACTAGCGAGCACACCGGGGAGCTGTTTTTT

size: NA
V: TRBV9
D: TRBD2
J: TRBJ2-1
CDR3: CASSLGTSVWNEQFF
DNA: TGTGCCAGCAGCCTCGGGACTAGCGTTTGGAATGAGCAGTTCTTC

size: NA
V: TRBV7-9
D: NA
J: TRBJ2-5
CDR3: CASSRETQYF
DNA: TGTGCCAGCAGCCGAGAGACCCAGTACTTC

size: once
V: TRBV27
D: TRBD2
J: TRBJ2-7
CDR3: CASSLIREGGEQYF
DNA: TGTGCCAGCAGTTTAATACGGGAGGGAGGCGAGCAGTACTTC

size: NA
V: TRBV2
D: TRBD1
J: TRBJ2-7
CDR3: CASKGAAYEQYF
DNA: TGTGCCAGCAAGGGGGCTGCCTACGAGCAGTACTTC

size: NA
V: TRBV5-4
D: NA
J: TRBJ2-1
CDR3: CASSWGLGEYRNEQFF
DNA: TGTGCCAGCAGCTGGGGGCTGGGGGAGTATCGCAATGAGCAGTTCTTC

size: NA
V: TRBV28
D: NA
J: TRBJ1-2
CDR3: CASTAGANYGYTF
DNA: TGTGCCAGTACGGCAGGGGCTAACTATGGCTACACCTTC

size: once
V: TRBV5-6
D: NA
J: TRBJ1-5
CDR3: CASSLGGDNQPQHF
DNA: TGTGCCAGCAGCTTGGGGGGGGACAATCAGCCCCAGCATTTT

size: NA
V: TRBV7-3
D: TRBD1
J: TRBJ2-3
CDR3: CASSFGTGTTDTQYF
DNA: TGTGCCAGCAGCTTCGGGACAGGAACCACAGATACGCAGTATTTT

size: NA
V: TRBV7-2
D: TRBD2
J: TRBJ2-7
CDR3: CASSFSTHGGVYEQYF
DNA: TGTGCCAGCAGCTTTAGTACGCACGGGGGGGTATACGAGCAGTACTTC

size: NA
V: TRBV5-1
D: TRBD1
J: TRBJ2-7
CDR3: CASSLATGGCEQYF
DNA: TGCGCCAGCAGCTTGGCCACAGGGGGATGCGAGCAGTACTTC

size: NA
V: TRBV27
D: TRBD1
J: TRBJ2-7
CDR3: CASSPGQGYEQYF
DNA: TGTGCCAGCAGCCCCGGACAGGGGTACGAGCAGTACTTC

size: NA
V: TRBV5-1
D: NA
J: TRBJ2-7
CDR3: CASSLGSGVEGRLYEQYF
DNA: TGCGCCAGCAGCTTGGGCAGTGGGGTGGAGGGACGGTTGTACGAGCAGTACTTC

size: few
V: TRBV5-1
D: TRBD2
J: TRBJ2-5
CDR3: CASSYQWTSGRGGETQYF
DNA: TGCGCCAGCAGCTACCAGTGGACTAGCGGGCGAGGGGGGGAGACCCAGTACTTC

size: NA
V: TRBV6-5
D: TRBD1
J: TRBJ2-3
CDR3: CASRAGTGGDTQYF
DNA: TGTGCCAGCAGAGCCGGGACAGGGGGAGATACGCAGTATTTT

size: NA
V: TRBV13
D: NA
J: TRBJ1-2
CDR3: CASSFRGGWGGYGYTF
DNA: TGTGCCAGCAGCTTCCGGGGGGGTTGGGGTGGCTATGGCTACACCTTC

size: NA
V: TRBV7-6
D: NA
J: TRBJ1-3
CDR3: CASYGGNTIYF
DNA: TGTGCCAGCTACGGTGGAAACACCATATATTTT

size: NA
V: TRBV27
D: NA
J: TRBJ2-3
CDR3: CASSPGFGGTDTQYF
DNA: TGTGCCAGCAGTCCCGGTTTTGGGGGGACAGATACGCAGTATTTT

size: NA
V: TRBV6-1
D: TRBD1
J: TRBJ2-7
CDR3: CASRLTRDRVYEQYF
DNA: TGTGCCAGCAGGTTAACTCGAGACAGGGTCTACGAGCAGTACTTC

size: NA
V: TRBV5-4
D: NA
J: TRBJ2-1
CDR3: CASSLEQGGYNEQFF
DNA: TGTGCCAGCAGCTTGGAGCAGGGAGGTTACAATGAGCAGTTCTTC

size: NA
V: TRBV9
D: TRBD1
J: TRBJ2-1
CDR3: CASSQKTGGPYNEQFF
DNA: TGTGCCAGCAGCCAAAAAACAGGGGGCCCCTACAATGAGCAGTTCTTC

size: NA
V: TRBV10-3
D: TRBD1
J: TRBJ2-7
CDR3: CAITRSLGTGSYEQYF
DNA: TGTGCCATCACCCGAAGCCTAGGGACAGGGAGCTACGAGCAGTACTTC

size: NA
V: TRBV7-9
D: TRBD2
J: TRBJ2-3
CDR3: CASSTPAGSGSYIDTQYF
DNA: TGTGCCAGCAGCACACCGGCGGGCAGCGGGAGCTATATAGATACGCAGTATTTT